A single sample is the source of the 19 T cell receptor beta chains below, sequenced in a study of shared clonotypes between healthy human individuals. Using immunoSEQ multiplex PCR, the repertoire was profiled, and TCRdb retains in-frame clones only, with some absent. This sample yields approximately 640,000 clones, of which 60% to 80% are seen a single time; about 1.7% belongs to the top ten. Sequenced input: memory CD4+ T cells sorted from blood. Subset here: CD45RA-negative fraction. These receptors all come from a woman in her twenties or thirties in good health.

This chain links TRBV6-1 with TRBJ1-4; no clear D. The CDR3 consists of 13 residues. Per germline, CDR1 MNHNS and CDR2 SASEGT. The V and J ends lost 1 base and 4 bases respectively, with 4 bases between them. The DNA for the CDR3 is TGTGCCAGCAGTGAAGGACTTAATGAAAAACTGTTTTTT. The encoded protein is CASSEGLNEKLFF.

This rearrangement joins TRBV19 to TRBJ2-3; weak D call: TRBD2 (6 bases). The CDR3 runs 15 residues. The V end lost 6 bases, the J end lost 2 bases, and 15 bases lay between the germline ends. Germline loops: CDR1 LNHDA, CDR2 SQIVND (reference sequence). Here the CDR3 reads CASSTIGGTTDTQYF. Written as DNA, the CDR3 is TGTGCCAGTAGCACGATCGGGGGAACCACAGATACGCAGTATTTT.

V is TRBV5-1 and J is TRBJ2-1; TRBD1 matches at 11 bases. J was trimmed by 10 bases and V by 0 bases; bases with no gene match: 3. From germline, CDR1 is SGHRS and CDR2 YFSETQ. This CDR3 spans 14 amino acids. The CDR3 sequence is CASSLGTGGLEQFF. The CDR3, as DNA: TGCGCCAGCAGCTTGGGGACAGGGGGCTTGGAGCAGTTCTTC.

This chain uses TRBV2 with TRBJ1-2; D is perhaps TRBD1 (5 bases). Germline CDR1 and CDR2: SNHLY and FYNNEI. V was pared by 8 bases and J by 3 bases, with 13 bases between. CDR3 length: 13 residues. CDR3 residues: CASAPGTDYGYTF. The CDR3 DNA follows: TGTGCCAGCGCCCCCGGGACGGACTATGGCTACACCTTC.

V is TRBV10-2 and J is TRBJ2-1; possible D gene TRBD1, 6 bases. The CDR3 contains 13 residues. CDR1 and CDR2 from the germline V gene are WSHSY and SAAADI. Trimming removed 7 bases at V and 2 bases at J, with 9 bases between. The CDR3 sequence: CASTQGPYNEQFF. The CDR3, as DNA: TGCGCCAGCACACAGGGCCCCTACAATGAGCAGTTCTTC.

The chain links TRBV2 to TRBJ2-2; the match to TRBD2 covers 9 bases. Trimming cost V 6 bases and J 4 bases; bases outside gene matches: 3. Germline-derived CDR1 and CDR2 are SNHLY and FYNNEI. This CDR3 contains 14 residues. CDR3 DNA: TGTGCCAGCAGGCCAGCGGGAGGCACCGGGGAGCTGTTTTTT. Translated, it gives CASRPAGGTGELFF. Full variable domain (rest looked up from reference TRBV2 and TRBJ2-2): EPEVTQTPSHQVTQMGQEVILRCVPISNHLYFYWYRQILGQKVEFLVSFYNNEISEKSEIFDDQFSVERPDGSNFTLKIRSTKLEDSAMYFCASRPAGGTGELFFGEGSRLTVL.

V and J are TRBV14 and TRBJ2-5; 8 bases map to TRBD2. Germline V gene data show CDR1 as SGHDN and CDR2 as FVKESK. The CDR3 has 15 residues. V dropped 1 base and J dropped 7; count of bases not matched to a gene: 8. DNA of the CDR3: TGTGCCAGCAGCCAAGTAGGACTAGCCTTTTCGACCCAGTACTTC. Protein sequence: CASSQVGLAFSTQYF.

This rearrangement joins TRBV27 to TRBJ1-2, with 8 bases that match TRBD1. V gave up 5 bases and J gave up 6 bases; unmatched junction bases: 14. The CDR3 covers 16 residues. Per germline, CDR1 MNHEY and CDR2 SMNVEV (reference sequence). The CDR3 spells CASSPYRTGFFNGYTF. For the CDR3, the DNA is TGTGCCAGCAGTCCCTACAGGACAGGGTTCTTTAATGGCTACACCTTC.

This clone was observed a few times. The DNA for the CDR3 is TGTGCCATCAACCCGAGACAGGGGGCAAACTATGGCTACACCTTC. Its protein is CAINPRQGANYGYTF. This rearrangement joins TRBV10-3 to TRBJ1-2; 10 bases are a match to TRBD1. Germline CDR1 and CDR2: ENHRY and SYGVKD. The CDR3 covers 15 residues. The trim removed 7 bases at V and 2 bases at J, leaving 7 bases unmatched.

This clone was observed a few times. This chain connects TRBV6-6 to TRBJ1-5; no clear D. Germline lookup yields CDR1 MNHNY and CDR2 SVGAGI (reference sequence). V lost 2 bases to trimming and J lost 2 bases, with 13 bases between them. The CDR3 has 16 amino acids. The CDR3, as DNA: TGTGCCAGCAGTTACCTCGACTCGGGCGGCAATCAGCCCCAGCATTTT. Residues: CASSYLDSGGNQPQHF.

This chain links TRBV12-5 with TRBJ2-7, with 10 bases aligning to TRBD1. This CDR3 is 16 amino acids long. The junction had 16 bases not matched to a gene; V was cut back by 7 bases and J by 7 bases. Germline assignment: CDR1 LGHNT and CDR2 FRNRAP. The CDR3 nucleotides read TGTGCTAGTGCCCTCGAAACGGGACAGGGGACTCGAGAGCAGTACTTC. Translating gives CASALETGQGTREQYF. The whole variable domain, remainder taken from reference TRBV12-5 and TRBJ2-7, is DARVTQTPRHKVTEMGQEVTMRCQPILGHNTVFWYRQTMMQGLELLAYFRNRAPLDDSGMPKDRFSAEMPDATLATLKIQPSEPRDSAVYFCASALETGQGTREQYFGPGTRLTVT.

The chain has TRBV4-1 and TRBJ2-1; TRBD2 matches at 14 bases. The CDR3 runs to 13 residues. The junction had 5 bases not matched to a gene; V was cut back by 11 bases and J by 8 bases. CDR1 and CDR2 (germline): MGHRA, YSYEKL. The CDR3 loop reads CASGTSGSYEQFF. CDR3 DNA: TGCGCCTCGGGGACTAGCGGGAGTTATGAGCAGTTCTTC.

V gene TRBV5-1 combines with J gene TRBJ2-7; 10 bases are a match to TRBD1. V shed 4 bases, J shed 4 bases, and the junction held 11 bases outside the gene matches. Germline CDR1 is SGHRS and CDR2 is YFSETQ. This CDR3 has 16 amino acids. The CDR3 sequence: CASSTSVGQGGYEQYF. The CDR3 bases are TGCGCCAGCAGCACATCTGTAGGACAGGGGGGTTACGAGCAGTACTTC.

The genes are TRBV5-4 and TRBJ2-3; D is ambiguous. Germline lookup yields CDR1 SGHNT and CDR2 YYREEE (reference sequence). The V gene lost 0 bases and the J gene lost 6 bases, with 5 bases spanning the gap. The CDR3 sequence is 12 residues long. CDR3 region: CASSLEFDTQYF. CDR3 sequence (DNA): TGTGCCAGCAGCTTGGAGTTTGATACGCAGTATTTT.

V and J are TRBV25-1 and TRBJ2-7; 11 bases are shared with TRBD1. J was trimmed by 3 bases and V by 4 bases; bases with no gene match: 8. The CDR3 is 16 residues long. Germline-derived CDR1 and CDR2 are MGHDK and SYGVNS. The CDR3 spells CASSATGTGGLYEQYF. In DNA, the CDR3 is TGTGCCAGCAGTGCAACCGGGACAGGGGGACTCTACGAGCAGTACTTC.

J is TRBJ1-2 and V is TRBV18, with D uncertain. Trimming took off 3 bases at V and 2 bases at J, with 10 bases between the two ends. The CDR3 is 14 residues long. CDR1 is KGHSH, CDR2 LQKENI, per germline. The CDR3 sequence: CASSPWAENYGYTF. CDR3 bases: TGTGCCAGCTCACCGTGGGCAGAGAACTATGGCTACACCTTC.

V is TRBV6-1 and J is TRBJ2-7; the match to TRBD2 covers 10 bases. CDR3 length: 14 amino acids. CDR1 MNHNS and CDR2 SASEGT come from the germline V gene. The V and J ends lost 4 bases and 0 bases, in that order; junction bases with no gene match: 0. In DNA, the CDR3 is TGTGCCAGCAGTGGGACTAGCGGCTCCTACGAGCAGTACTTC. Amino acids: CASSGTSGSYEQYF.

About this clone itself: A far larger clone is only one base removed, so a read error is likely. The same CDR3 arises from other DNA sequences in this sample as well. This chain uses TRBV5-1 with TRBJ2-1, with D uncertain. Germline loops: CDR1 SGHRS, CDR2 YFSETQ. The CDR3 has 15 residues. Trimming removed 0 bases from V and 0 bases from J, with 7 bases in between. CDR3 nucleotides: TGCGCCAGCAGCTTGGACGGCAGCTCCTACAATGAGCAGTTCTTC. This translates into CASSLDGSSYNEQFF.

The chain is built from TRBV18 and TRBJ2-1; no clear D. The CDR3 extends over 14 amino acids. The ends were cut back, 2 bases at V and 5 bases at J, with 10 bases in the middle. Germline-derived CDR1 and CDR2 are KGHSH and LQKENI. The CDR3 reads CASSPSDGNNEQFF. The CDR3 region has the DNA TGTGCCAGCTCACCATCGGATGGAAACAATGAGCAGTTCTTC.